The present entry profiles one T cell receptor beta chain with its context. Recovery meant two consecutive negative NP/OP PCR tests, professional clearance, or resolved symptoms. This sample stems from a study of blood T cell repertoires in COVID-19. Study at large: The United States, Italy and Spain were the sources of the acute and convalescent COVID-19 samples. T cells, B-cell-depleted T cells, or PBMCs provided the cDNA or gDNA that served as material.

The method was immunoSEQ multiplex PCR; TCRdb's version includes in-frame clones alone and lacks a portion of them. The data contain about 380,000 clones, 88% of them seen just once; the ten biggest clones take up more than 0.95%. The V gene's germline CDR1 is MNHNS and CDR2 SASEGT. The CDR3 length is 13 residues. V lost 2 bases, J lost 4 bases, and 6 bases lay in between. This receptor was obtained from a woman between 18 and 29 years old who had recovered from COVID-19. Sequencing was performed on PBMCs or T cells enriched from blood (not recorded which). This rearrangement joins TRBV6-1 to TRBJ1-5; D is ambiguous. The CDR3 DNA reads TGTGCCAGCAGTGAAACAGTTAATCAGCCCCAGCATTTT. It codes for CASSETVNQPQHF.